A selection of T cell receptor beta chains follows, all from one sample in a study of blood T cell repertoires in COVID-19. The data were produced by immunoSEQ multiplex PCR, yet TCRdb's version contains in-frame clones alone and is incomplete. Among about 87,000 clones listed, over 70% were seen once. The specimen sequenced was peripheral blood. These TCRs come from a woman aged 45-59 years with acute or convalescent COVID-19. CDR3s include the opening cysteine and the closing phenylalanine or tryptophan. The order of the fields is D gene, clone size, J gene, V gene, CDR3 DNA, CDR3 protein. A D gene is named only where the DNA matches it firmly. Clone size is given for some rows only: seen once, a few or many times, or a class if the clone is expanded.

D gene: TRBD1; clone size: -; J gene: TRBJ1-5; V gene: TRBV19; CDR3 DNA: TGTGCCAGTAGTACCCGGACAGGGGGGGCCAATCAGCCCCAGCATTTT; CDR3 protein: CASSTRTGGANQPQHF
D gene: -; clone size: -; J gene: TRBJ2-7; V gene: TRBV19; CDR3 DNA: TGTGCCAGTAGGCCGTTTCCGTGGGCTTCCTACGAGCAGTACTTC; CDR3 protein: CASRPFPWASYEQYF
D gene: -; clone size: -; J gene: TRBJ1-5; V gene: TRBV11-2; CDR3 DNA: TGTGCCAGCAGCTTCCAGGGAAATCAGCCCCAGCATTTT; CDR3 protein: CASSFQGNQPQHF
D gene: -; clone size: few; J gene: TRBJ2-7; V gene: TRBV6-5; CDR3 DNA: TGTGCCAGCACCCCCGGTCTGTCCTACGAGCAGTACTTC; CDR3 protein: CASTPGLSYEQYF
D gene: -; clone size: -; J gene: TRBJ1-2; V gene: TRBV19; CDR3 DNA: TGTGCCAGTACGAGAACAGGTCGGTCTGGCTACACCTTC; CDR3 protein: CASTRTGRSGYTF
D gene: -; clone size: -; J gene: TRBJ2-7; V gene: TRBV6-5; CDR3 DNA: TGTGCCAGCAGTTACGACAGTAACTACGAGCAGTACTTC; CDR3 protein: CASSYDSNYEQYF
D gene: -; clone size: few; J gene: TRBJ1-1; V gene: TRBV9; CDR3 DNA: TGTGCCAGCAGCGTATCTGGAGAGGGTCGGAACACTGAAGCTTTCTTT; CDR3 protein: CASSVSGEGRNTEAFF
D gene: -; clone size: -; J gene: TRBJ2-2; V gene: TRBV13; CDR3 DNA: TGTGCCAGCAGCTTAAGGCAAGACATTAACACCGGGGAGCTGTTTTTT; CDR3 protein: CASSLRQDINTGELFF
D gene: -; clone size: few; J gene: TRBJ1-2; V gene: TRBV6-5; CDR3 DNA: TGTGCCAGCAGACGGCAGGGGAACTATGGCTACACCTTC; CDR3 protein: CASRRQGNYGYTF
D gene: -; clone size: -; J gene: TRBJ2-5; V gene: TRBV27; CDR3 DNA: TGTGCCAGCAGTTGGCGGGGCAAAGAGACCCAGTACTTC; CDR3 protein: CASSWRGKETQYF
D gene: TRBD1; clone size: -; J gene: TRBJ1-2; V gene: TRBV3-1/TRBV3-2; CDR3 DNA: TGTGCCAGCAGCCAGGACGGACAGGGGGCTCGGTTTGGCTACACCTTC; CDR3 protein: CASSQDGQGARFGYTF
D gene: -; clone size: few; J gene: TRBJ1-4; V gene: TRBV7-9; CDR3 DNA: TGTGCCAGCAGCCCTCTGGACGGAGGGGAGAACAATGAAAAACTGTTTTTT; CDR3 protein: CASSPLDGGENNEKLFF
D gene: -; clone size: -; J gene: TRBJ2-5; V gene: TRBV12-3/TRBV12-4; CDR3 DNA: TGTGCCAGCAGTTTTTTCGGAGATTCCCAGTACTTC; CDR3 protein: CASSFFGDSQYF
D gene: -; clone size: -; J gene: TRBJ2-5; V gene: TRBV7-8; CDR3 DNA: TGTGCCAGCAGCCTCTCCGATAGGACCCAGTACTTC; CDR3 protein: CASSLSDRTQYF
D gene: -; clone size: -; J gene: TRBJ1-2; V gene: TRBV29-1; CDR3 DNA: TGCAGCGTTGAAGCGGTAAATGGCTACACCTTC; CDR3 protein: CSVEAVNGYTF
D gene: TRBD2; clone size: -; J gene: TRBJ2-2; V gene: TRBV5-4; CDR3 DNA: TGTGCCAGTTCTGGTGGACTAGCTATAAACACCGGGGAGCTGTTTTTT; CDR3 protein: CASSGGLAINTGELFF
D gene: TRBD2; clone size: -; J gene: TRBJ2-7; V gene: TRBV6-2/TRBV6-3; CDR3 DNA: TGTGCCAGCAGTTACAGCGGGGGGAGCTCCTACGAGCAGTACTTC; CDR3 protein: CASSYSGGSSYEQYF
D gene: TRBD1; clone size: -; J gene: TRBJ2-3; V gene: TRBV28; CDR3 DNA: TGTGCCAGCACTGTTCAACAGGGGGCTTGGAGCACAGATACGCAGTATTTT; CDR3 protein: CASTVQQGAWSTDTQYF
D gene: -; clone size: few; J gene: TRBJ1-1; V gene: TRBV27; CDR3 DNA: TGTGCCAGCAGTTTCGCGGGGTCCCAGGGTGTAAGCACTGAAGCTTTCTTT; CDR3 protein: CASSFAGSQGVSTEAFF
D gene: -; clone size: -; J gene: TRBJ1-2; V gene: TRBV5-4; CDR3 DNA: TGTGCCAGCAGCTTGGAGCGGGGCCAATTAAACTATGGCTACACCTTC; CDR3 protein: CASSLERGQLNYGYTF
D gene: TRBD1; clone size: -; J gene: TRBJ1-5; V gene: TRBV19; CDR3 DNA: TGTGCCAGCAGTTGGGGCAGGGGGAATCAGCCCCAGCATTTT; CDR3 protein: CASSWGRGNQPQHF
D gene: TRBD1; clone size: -; J gene: TRBJ2-7; V gene: TRBV3-1/TRBV3-2; CDR3 DNA: TGTGCCAGCAGCCAGTGGACAGGTGCATACGAGCAGTACTTC; CDR3 protein: CASSQWTGAYEQYF
D gene: TRBD1; clone size: -; J gene: TRBJ2-2; V gene: TRBV5-4; CDR3 DNA: TGTGCCAGCAGAACCGACAGGGACACCGGGGAGCTGTTTTTT; CDR3 protein: CASRTDRDTGELFF
D gene: -; clone size: -; J gene: TRBJ2-4; V gene: TRBV28; CDR3 DNA: TGTGCCTCCTCGACAATCGCCGGGACTGGAAACATTCAGTACTTC; CDR3 protein: CASSTIAGTGNIQYF
D gene: -; clone size: -; J gene: TRBJ1-6; V gene: TRBV6-1; CDR3 DNA: TGTGCCAGCAGTGAGGTGCAGGGATCCTATAATTCACCCCTCCACTTT; CDR3 protein: CASSEVQGSYNSPLHF
D gene: TRBD1; clone size: -; J gene: TRBJ1-2; V gene: TRBV28; CDR3 DNA: TGTGCCAGCAGTCCGGGACAGGGCCGTTCTGGCTACACCTTC; CDR3 protein: CASSPGQGRSGYTF
D gene: TRBD1; clone size: -; J gene: TRBJ1-5; V gene: TRBV19; CDR3 DNA: TGTGCCAGTAGTATCGGACAGGGTCCCCAGCCCCAGCATTTT; CDR3 protein: CASSIGQGPQPQHF
D gene: TRBD1; clone size: few; J gene: TRBJ1-2; V gene: TRBV2; CDR3 DNA: TGTGCCAGCAGCAGGGACAGGGCAACTAACTATGGCTACACCTTC; CDR3 protein: CASSRDRATNYGYTF
D gene: -; clone size: -; J gene: TRBJ1-1; V gene: TRBV5-1; CDR3 DNA: TGCGCCAGCAGCTGGACACAGATGAACACTGAAGCTTTCTTT; CDR3 protein: CASSWTQMNTEAFF
D gene: -; clone size: -; J gene: TRBJ1-2; V gene: TRBV6-5; CDR3 DNA: TGTGCCAGCAGTCTCCAAACCGGGAGCTACTATGGCTACACCTTC; CDR3 protein: CASSLQTGSYYGYTF
D gene: TRBD1; clone size: -; J gene: TRBJ1-1; V gene: TRBV19; CDR3 DNA: TGTGCCAGTATCCCCCCTGGGACAGGGCTGAGGACTGAAGCTTTCTTT; CDR3 protein: CASIPPGTGLRTEAFF
D gene: -; clone size: -; J gene: TRBJ2-5; V gene: TRBV14; CDR3 DNA: TGTGCCAGCAGCCAAGAATTAGGGGATCCGGCCGGGGAGACCCAGTACTTC; CDR3 protein: CASSQELGDPAGETQYF
D gene: TRBD1; clone size: -; J gene: TRBJ2-1; V gene: TRBV9; CDR3 DNA: TGTGCCAGCAGCGTAGCCCATGGGGGGACAGGGTCCTACAATGAGCAGTTCTTC; CDR3 protein: CASSVAHGGTGSYNEQFF
D gene: TRBD2; clone size: few; J gene: TRBJ2-7; V gene: TRBV15; CDR3 DNA: TGTGCCACCAGCAGAGAGGCGGGGGGCGAATACGAGCAGTACTTC; CDR3 protein: CATSREAGGEYEQYF
D gene: -; clone size: -; J gene: TRBJ1-3; V gene: TRBV9; CDR3 DNA: TGTGCCAGCAGCGTGGGGAGCTCTGGAAACACCATATATTTT; CDR3 protein: CASSVGSSGNTIYF
D gene: -; clone size: -; J gene: TRBJ2-4; V gene: TRBV2; CDR3 DNA: TGTGCCAGCAGTGTGGGATGGGGGACACAAAACATTCAGTACTTC; CDR3 protein: CASSVGWGTQNIQYF
D gene: TRBD1; clone size: -; J gene: TRBJ1-2; V gene: TRBV27; CDR3 DNA: TGTGCCAGCAGTTCCCACAGGGGAAGCTATGGCTACACCTTC; CDR3 protein: CASSSHRGSYGYTF
D gene: -; clone size: few; J gene: TRBJ1-5; V gene: TRBV6-6; CDR3 DNA: TGTGCCAGCACCACAGGGAGCAATCAGCCCCAGCATTTT; CDR3 protein: CASTTGSNQPQHF